This T cell receptor beta chain came from a study of CD8+ T cells in alopecia areata. Study results and caveats: Affected lesional scalp, above all in alopecia totalis/universalis, was more clonal than normal scalp.

Researchers gathered lesional scalp punch biopsies and peripheral blood from patients with alopecia areata. Reverse transcribed after extraction, RNA yielded cDNA as the sequencing template. The table came from immunoSEQ multiplex PCR; TCRdb's copy has only in-frame clones and leaves some out. Among about 120,000 clones listed, approximately 49% were seen once. CDR1 MNHEY and CDR2 SMNVEV come from the germline V gene (reference sequence). The CDR3 is 17 residues long. Trimming left V 1 base short and J 0 bases short, with 13 bases between. A few counts support this clone. The antigen is not known. This specimen was CD8+ T cells sorted from blood, taken at week 0. The sequence came from a human donor with alopecia areata. The chain recombines TRBV27 with TRBJ2-1, with D unclear. Here the CDR3 reads CASSLWGRPSSYNEQFF. CDR3 nucleotide sequence: TGTGCCAGCAGTTTATGGGGAAGACCTAGCTCCTACAATGAGCAGTTCTTC.